The 15 T cell receptor beta chains below come from one sample, sequenced in a study of blood T cell repertoires in COVID-19. The table came from immunoSEQ multiplex PCR; TCRdb's copy has only in-frame clones and leaves some out. The profile shows about 110,000 clones, around 83% of them singletons. The sequenced sample was peripheral blood. The receptors originated from a human donor in a cohort sampled during active COVID-19.

The chain uses TRBV29-1 and TRBJ2-3, with TRBD2 matching 7 bases. Losses at the gene ends were 6 bases for V and 4 bases for J; bases not matched to a gene: 10. CDR1 is SQVTM and CDR2 is ANQGSEA in the germline V gene. The CDR3 loop spans 14 amino acids. CDR3 nucleotides: TGCAGCGTCGTCCCTCGGACTAGATCAGATACGCAGTATTTT. It encodes CSVVPRTRSDTQYF.

J is TRBJ1-6 and V is TRBV7-9, with D possibly TRBD1 on 6 matching bases. Germline V gene sequence: CDR1 SEHNR, CDR2 FQNEAQ (reference sequence). CDR3 length: 15 residues. The V end was cut by 1 base, the J end by 15 bases, with 19 bases between. The CDR3 is CASSLVGGAEYLLHF. Written as DNA, the CDR3 is TGTGCCAGCAGCTTAGTAGGGGGGGCTGAGTATCTCCTCCACTTT.

The V call is TRBV3-1 (or the pseudogene TRBV3-2), the J call TRBJ2-7, with TRBD1 matching over 7 bases. Germline CDR1 is LGHDT and CDR2 is YNNKEL (reference sequence). The trim removed 1 base at V and 2 bases at J, leaving 2 bases unmatched. CDR3 length: 14 amino acids. CDR3 region: CASSQGQGPYEQYF. CDR3 DNA: TGTGCCAGCAGCCAAGGACAGGGCCCCTACGAGCAGTACTTC.

The rearrangement links TRBV5-6 to TRBJ2-7, with D possibly being TRBD1 (5 bases). The CDR3 loop spans 12 amino acids. Germline V CDR1 and CDR2: SGHDT, YYEEEE. Trimming pared 9 bases from V and 3 bases from J, leaving 13 bases between. The CDR3 is CATGRGFYEQYF. The DNA for the CDR3 is TGTGCCACGGGTAGGGGATTCTACGAGCAGTACTTC.

V and J are TRBV9 and TRBJ2-1; 8 bases map to TRBD2. V shed 1 base and J 4 bases; nucleotides not matched to a gene: 13. The CDR3 contains 18 residues. Germline V gene sequence: CDR1 SGDLS, CDR2 YYNGEE. The CDR3 sequence: CASSVHPIAGISYNEQFF. CDR3 nucleotides: TGTGCCAGCAGCGTACACCCAATAGCGGGAATCTCTTACAATGAGCAGTTCTTC.

This chain joins TRBV3-1 (or the pseudogene TRBV3-2) and TRBJ1-2; 7 nucleotides align to TRBD1. The CDR3 loop spans 15 amino acids. V lost 2 bases and J lost 5; bases outside the gene matches: 8. The V gene's germline CDR1 is LGHDT and CDR2 YNNKEL (reference sequence). The CDR3 nucleotides read TGTGCCAGCAGCCAATCCGGACAGGTGGTATATGGCTACACCTTC. Its protein is CASSQSGQVVYGYTF.

The J gene is TRBJ2-1, the V gene TRBV11-2; D unresolved. The germline V gene encodes CDR1 SGHAT and CDR2 FQNNGV. The CDR3 runs 15 residues. Trimming shortened V by 3 bases and J by 1 base, and 10 bases separated the two germline ends. CDR3 bases: TGTGCCAGCAGCTTGCTAGACGGTTCCTACAATGAGCAGTTCTTC. This translates into CASSLLDGSYNEQFF.

This chain links TRBV6-5 with TRBJ1-1; 7 bases align to TRBD1. The junction had 10 bases not matched to a gene; V was cut back by 7 bases and J by 5 bases. The germline V gene encodes CDR1 MNHEY and CDR2 SVGAGI. The CDR3 runs to 14 residues. The CDR3 is CASTRDRDMTEAFF. DNA of the CDR3: TGTGCCAGCACCCGGGACAGAGACATGACTGAAGCTTTCTTT.

This chain joins TRBV6-5 and TRBJ2-2, with TRBD2 matching 9 bases. Germline CDR1 reads MNHEY; CDR2 reads SVGAGI. The CDR3 has 15 residues. Trimming cost V 7 bases and J 6 bases; bases outside gene matches: 9. DNA for the CDR3: TGTGCCAGCACGGCTAGCGGGACCTGGGCCGGGGAGCTGTTTTTT. Its protein product is CASTASGTWAGELFF.

Worth noting for this clone: The junction does not match germline at one end; this may be a read error. The V and J genes are TRBV19 and TRBJ2-5, with 7 bases fitting TRBD2. Germline V gene lookup returns CDR1 LNHDA and CDR2 SQIVND (reference sequence). This CDR3 has 11 amino acids. CDR3 sequence: CASSIRAGSHF. CDR3 sequence (DNA): TGTGCCAGTAGTATCCGAGCGGGGTCTCACTTC.

The J gene is TRBJ1-2, the V gene TRBV7-2; D unresolved. The germline gives CDR1 SGHTA, CDR2 FQGNSA. The V gene lost 0 bases and the J gene lost 6 bases, with 17 bases spanning the gap. The CDR3 covers 16 residues. This chain's CDR3 is CASSLALGQPANGYTF. The CDR3 region has the DNA TGTGCCAGCAGCTTAGCGCTGGGCCAGCCGGCAAATGGCTACACCTTC.

This chain joins TRBV3-1 (or the pseudogene TRBV3-2) and TRBJ2-5; 8 nucleotides align to TRBD1. V lost 1 base, J lost 2 bases, and 9 bases stayed unmatched. Germline lookup yields CDR1 LGHDT and CDR2 YNNKEL (reference sequence). CDR3 length: 17 amino acids. In DNA form, the CDR3 reads TGTGCCAGCAGCCAAGTCGCGGGACAGGTCCCTCAAGAGACCCAGTACTTC. As protein: CASSQVAGQVPQETQYF.

The J gene is TRBJ1-6, the V gene TRBV5-1, with 9 positions matching TRBD1. Losses at the gene ends were 4 bases for V and 5 bases for J; bases not matched to a gene: 7. This CDR3 has 16 amino acids. The germline V gene encodes CDR1 SGHRS and CDR2 YFSETQ. CDR3 region: CASSINRGRDNSPLHF. Here the CDR3 DNA reads TGCGCCAGCAGCATAAACAGGGGGCGAGATAATTCACCCCTCCACTTT.

The V and J genes are TRBV2 and TRBJ1-6, with a tentative D call TRBD1 (6 bases). Trimming cost V 2 bases and J 9 bases, with 11 bases left between them. Germline loops: CDR1 SNHLY, CDR2 FYNNEI. The CDR3 spans 14 residues. The CDR3 DNA is TGTGCCAGCAGTGAAAGCAGGGGTTCTTCACCCCTCCACTTT. Its translation is CASSESRGSSPLHF.

V and J are TRBV6-5 and TRBJ2-1, with 7 nucleotides matching TRBD1. The length of the CDR3 is 13 residues. Germline CDR1 MNHEY, CDR2 SVGAGI. J was trimmed by 6 bases and V by 8 bases; bases with no gene match: 7. CDR3 sequence reads: CASWDSMGNEQFF. As DNA, the CDR3 is TGTGCCAGCTGGGACAGCATGGGCAATGAGCAGTTCTTC.